This T cell receptor beta chain comes out of a study of radiation and T cells in renal cell carcinoma. On this clone itself: Its antigen is unknown.

Treatment noted: 15 Gy SBRT to primary tumor, nephrectomy 4 weeks later. Nephrectomy followed 15 Gy stereotactic body radiation by 4 weeks. General study results and limits: No pretreatment tumor biopsies were available for baseline clonotypes. Dominant CDR3 motifs were more common in irradiated tumors than controls. From baseline, blood top tumor clonotypes peaked at 2 weeks post-radiation.

The repertoire was sequenced with immunoSEQ multiplex PCR; TCRdb's copy has only in-frame clones and lacks some. The sample holds 15,000 to 20,000 clones, less than 65% seen once. Germline values: CDR1 MNHEY, CDR2 SMNVEV (reference sequence). This CDR3 contains 17 residues. The junction had 10 bases not matched to a gene; V was cut back by 6 bases and J by 5 bases. Sequencing used tumor tissue, obtained from a patient whose treatment included radiotherapy and nephrectomy. This chain links TRBV27 with TRBJ2-1; 13 positions match TRBD2. The origin of this receptor is a man in his fifties with renal cell carcinoma. This CDR3 is CASRTMSGTSGDNEQFF. In nucleotides, the CDR3 is TGTGCCAGCAGAACAATGTCCGGGACTAGCGGGGACAATGAGCAGTTCTTC.